One sample yielded the 13 T cell receptor beta chains listed below, sequenced in a study of T-cell memory formation after mild COVID-19. TCRdb reprocessed the 5' RACE reads with MiXCR, giving one entry per CDR3 protein. The data show some 88,000 distinct CDR3 sequences, roughly 25% seen once. Material: PBMCs or a T cell subset sorted from them (not recorded which). All receptors derive from a man in his late teens or twenties who had mild COVID-19 (a few samples of this study predate the infection). Cell type and time point are not known.

V usage is TRBV4-1 and J usage is TRBJ1-5, with D possibly TRBD1 on 5 matching bases. Germline CDR1 MGHRA, CDR2 YSYEKL. This CDR3 is 15 amino acids long. The V and J ends lost 4 bases and 1 base respectively, with 11 bases between them. The CDR3 DNA reads TGCGCCAGCAGCCGGGGGGTGGGGAGCAATCAGCCCCAGCATTTT. This translates into CASSRGVGSNQPQHF.

The V call is TRBV5-6, the J call TRBJ2-3, with D unresolved. Per germline, CDR1 SGHDT and CDR2 YYEEEE. V was pared by 4 bases and J by 5 bases, with 11 bases between. The CDR3 is made up of 13 amino acids. The CDR3, as DNA: TGTGCCAGCAGCCCGCCCAGCGAAGATACGCAGTATTTT. It is translated as CASSPPSEDTQYF.

The sample holds a few counts of this clonotype. In nucleotides, the CDR3 is TGTGCCAGCAGCCCCACGGAAACTCCGGAGACCCAGTACTTC. Translating gives CASSPTETPETQYF. This chain connects TRBV12-3 or TRBV12-4 to TRBJ2-5; D unclear. V was cut by 6 bases and J by 5 bases, with 16 bases left in between. This CDR3 contains 14 residues.

This chain uses TRBV25-1 with TRBJ2-7, with 7 bases that match TRBD2. Losses at the gene ends were 1 base for V and 8 bases for J; bases not matched to a gene: 14. Germline lookup yields CDR1 MGHDK and CDR2 SYGVNS. This CDR3 comprises 16 residues. The CDR3 loop reads CASSESVVRGREQQYV. Here the CDR3 DNA reads TGTGCCAGCAGTGAATCGGTGGTGCGGGGGAGGGAACAGCAGTACGTC.

This clonotype showed up just a few times. This chain connects TRBV7-9 to TRBJ2-1; 7 bases are a match to TRBD2. V lost 5 bases and J lost 7; bases outside the gene matches: 5. Germline V gene lookup returns CDR1 SEHNR and CDR2 FQNEAQ (reference sequence). This CDR3 contains 13 residues. The CDR3 loop reads CASSPGGRNEQFF. In DNA, the CDR3 is TGTGCCAGCAGCCCCGGGGGGAGGAATGAGCAGTTCTTC. The full variable domain, with the rest looked up from reference TRBV7-9 and TRBJ2-1, is DTGVSQNPRHKITKRGQNVTFRCDPISEHNRLYWYRQTLGQGPEFLTYFQNEAQLEKSRLLSDRFSAERPKGSFSTLEIQRTEQGDSAMYLCASSPGGRNEQFFGPGTRLTVL.

The rearrangement links TRBV4-1 to TRBJ2-1; D gene uncertain. The CDR3 sequence is 12 residues long. Germline assignment: CDR1 MGHRA and CDR2 YSYEKL. Trimming left V 7 bases short and J 5 bases short, with 9 bases between. The CDR3 sequence is CASMANDNEQFF. In DNA form, the CDR3 reads TGCGCCAGCATGGCCAATGACAATGAGCAGTTCTTC.

This clonotype came up once. V usage is TRBV4-3 and J usage is TRBJ2-7; D may correspond to TRBD1 or TRBD2 (5 bases each). Per germline, CDR1 LGHNA and CDR2 YSLEER. V lost 1 base and J 5 bases, leaving 18 bases between the germline ends. The CDR3 contains 16 residues. The CDR3: CASSQGLDDRGDEQYV. As DNA, the CDR3 is TGCGCCAGCAGCCAAGGACTCGACGACAGAGGGGACGAGCAGTACGTC.

The CDR3 loop reads CASRDRSSGYPYEQYF. For the CDR3, the DNA is TGTGCCAGCAGAGATCGATCGTCGGGGTACCCCTACGAGCAGTACTTC. The genes are TRBV11-1 and TRBJ2-7; D perhaps matches TRBD2 (5 bases). This CDR3 contains 16 residues. The V end was cut by 6 bases, the J end by 2 bases, with 20 bases between. CDR1 SGHAT and CDR2 FQDESV come from the germline V gene (reference sequence).

This clonotype turned up a few times. The chain links TRBV4-1 to TRBJ2-3; 7 bases are a match to TRBD2. The CDR3 covers 14 residues. V lost 1 base to trimming and J lost 3 bases; unmatched junction nucleotides: 1. Looked up from germline, CDR1 is MGHRA and CDR2 is YSYEKL. The CDR3 region has the DNA TGCGCCAGCAGCCAAGTGGGGGGGACAGATACGCAGTATTTT. Translated: CASSQVGGTDTQYF.

This rearrangement joins TRBV5-6 to TRBJ1-1; D gene unclear. V lost 0 bases and J 7 bases, leaving 13 bases between the germline ends. This CDR3 spans 14 amino acids. CDR1 is SGHDT, CDR2 YYEEEE, per germline. CDR3 nucleotide sequence: TGTGCCAGCAGCTTGGCGTTGGTGCATTATGAAGCTTTCTTT. This translates into CASSLALVHYEAFF.

The chain uses TRBV7-9 and TRBJ2-5; 11 bases match TRBD2. This CDR3 is 16 amino acids long. Germline lookup yields CDR1 SEHNR and CDR2 FQNEAQ (reference sequence). V lost 5 bases and J lost 4; bases outside the gene matches: 9. CDR3 coding DNA: TGTGCCAGCAGCGATAGCGGGGGGGCCTATCGAGAGACCCAGTACTTC. This translates into CASSDSGGAYRETQYF. The full variable domain, with the rest looked up from reference TRBV7-9 and TRBJ2-5, is DTGVSQNPRHKITKRGQNVTFRCDPISEHNRLYWYRQTLGQGPEFLTYFQNEAQLEKSRLLSDRFSAERPKGSFSTLEIQRTEQGDSAMYLCASSDSGGAYRETQYFGPGTRLLVL.

The chain recombines TRBV23-1 with TRBJ2-3; the match to TRBD1 covers 10 bases. TRBV23-1 is annotated as an ORF whose role is uncertain. The CDR3 loop spans 16 amino acids. The V segment lost 4 bases and the J segment 3 bases; nucleotides outside the gene matches: 7. CDR3 nucleotides: TGCGCCAGCAGTCCTAAGGGACAGGGGACGACAGATACGCAGTATTTT. Amino acids: CASSPKGQGTTDTQYF.

The chain uses TRBV6-2 or TRBV6-3 and TRBJ2-7; unclear D gene. Germline CDR1 is MNHEY and CDR2 is SVGEGT. This CDR3 contains 13 residues. Trimming shortened V by 2 bases and J by 1 base, and 6 bases separated the two germline ends. The CDR3 is CASSYAPSYEQYV. CDR3 in DNA: TGTGCCAGCAGTTACGCACCTTCCTACGAGCAGTACGTC.